This TCR beta chain comes out of a study of T cell responses to AZD1222 COVID-19 vaccine. Overall study findings and caveats: Nearly half of spike-specific TCRs reportedly target unmutated variant regions. Only 5 or 6 people who got AZD1222 tested seropositive at baseline. After the peak T cell response, and only then, were repertoires sampled. Clonal diversity may have been underestimated in mostly white British donors.

This clone was recorded once. Its matching antigen is unknown. The table came from immunoSEQ multiplex PCR; TCRdb's copy has only in-frame clones and leaves some out. The table lists about 140,000 clones, more than 70% of them singletons. Germline V lookup: CDR1 MGHRA, CDR2 YSYEKL. This CDR3 is 16 amino acids long. With 0 bases removed from V and 3 bases from J, the gap between germline ends came to 14 bases. Specimen: peripheral blood, collected 28 days after the second AZD1222 dose. This clonotype was sampled from an adult who received the AZD1222 COVID-19 vaccine. The chain links TRBV4-1 to TRBJ1-2; D possibly corresponds to TRBD1 (5 bases). CDR3 amino acids: CASSQDPSRAHYGYTF. The CDR3 DNA reads TGCGCCAGCAGCCAAGATCCCAGCAGGGCCCACTATGGCTACACCTTC.